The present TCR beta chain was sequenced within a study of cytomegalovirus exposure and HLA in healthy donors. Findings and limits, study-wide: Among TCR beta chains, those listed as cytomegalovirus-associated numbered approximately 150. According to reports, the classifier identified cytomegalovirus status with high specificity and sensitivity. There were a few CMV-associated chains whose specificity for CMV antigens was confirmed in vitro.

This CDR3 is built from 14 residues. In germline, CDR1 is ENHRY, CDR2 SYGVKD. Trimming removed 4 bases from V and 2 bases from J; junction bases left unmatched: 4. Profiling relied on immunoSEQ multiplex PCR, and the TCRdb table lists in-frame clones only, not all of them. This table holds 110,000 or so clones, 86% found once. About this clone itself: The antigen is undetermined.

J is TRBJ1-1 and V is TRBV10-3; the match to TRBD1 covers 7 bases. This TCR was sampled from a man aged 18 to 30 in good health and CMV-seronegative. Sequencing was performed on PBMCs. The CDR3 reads CAISADRDNTEAFF. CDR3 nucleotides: TGTGCCATCAGTGCAGACAGGGACAACACTGAAGCTTTCTTT.